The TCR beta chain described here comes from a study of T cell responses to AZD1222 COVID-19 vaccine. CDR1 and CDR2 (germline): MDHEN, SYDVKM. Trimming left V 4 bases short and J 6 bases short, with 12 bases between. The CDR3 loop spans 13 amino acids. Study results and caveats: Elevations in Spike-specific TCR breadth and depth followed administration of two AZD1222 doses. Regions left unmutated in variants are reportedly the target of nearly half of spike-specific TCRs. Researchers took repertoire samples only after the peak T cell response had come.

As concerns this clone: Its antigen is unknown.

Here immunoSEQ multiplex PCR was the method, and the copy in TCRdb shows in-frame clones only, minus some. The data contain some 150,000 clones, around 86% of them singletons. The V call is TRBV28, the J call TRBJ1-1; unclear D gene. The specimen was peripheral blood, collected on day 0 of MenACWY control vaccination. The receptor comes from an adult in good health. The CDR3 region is CASSSGSGPEAFF. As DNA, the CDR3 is TGTGCCAGCAGTTCGGGGTCGGGCCCTGAAGCTTTCTTT.